This TCR beta chain was observed in a study of T cell repertoires in cytomegalovirus infection. Germline V gene lookup returns CDR1 SEHNR and CDR2 FQNEAQ (reference sequence). This CDR3 comprises 14 residues. Trimming took 5 bases from V and 0 from J, leaving 8 bases between them. TCRdb re-called the reads through MiXCR, storing one row per CDR3 protein. The data contain 680,000 or so distinct CDR3 sequences, roughly a third of them seen just once; the ten biggest clones take up about 2.8%. This clonotype was recorded a few times. This sequence was found in a human donor in good health (CMV status not recorded). Some clones in this sample may be carry-over from other donors' samples. The J gene is TRBJ1-3, the V gene TRBV7-9; D unresolved. The sequenced sample consisted of PBMCs. The CDR3 here is CASSRIISGNTIYF. In DNA form, the CDR3 reads TGTGCCAGCAGCCGAATTATCTCTGGAAACACCATATATTTT.